The 3 T cell receptor beta chains below come from one sample, sequenced in a study of spatial heterogeneity in lung cancer. Stated time point: sample taken at primary tumor resection. Unsorted whole RNA samples from tumor, nontumor lung or frozen PBMC were sequenced. TCRdb recomputed calls from the 5' RACE reads with MiXCR, one row per CDR3 protein. The repertoire holds some 2,100 distinct CDR3 sequences, approximately 12% seen once, with less than 25% in the top ten. This sample comprised normal lung tissue next to the tumor, obtained at surgery. Receptors originate from a male donor with early-stage non-small cell lung cancer.

This clonotype is categorized as medium-sized. Since the library was made to target alpha chains, this beta chain is a stray read and its abundance is not meaningful. V usage is TRBV25-1 and J usage is TRBJ2-7, with 7 bases lining up with TRBD1. Losses at the gene ends were 3 bases for V and 5 bases for J; bases not matched to a gene: 4. Per germline, CDR1 MGHDK and CDR2 SYGVNS. The length of the CDR3 is 13 residues. The CDR3 DNA is TGTGCCAGCAGTGACGACAGGGTCCACGAGCAGTACTTC. It codes for CASSDDRVHEQYF.

Judged by abundance, this clonotype is medium-sized. At one boundary the junction diverges from the germline segment, which might be a read error. This beta chain turned up in a library designed for alpha chains; as an off-target read, its abundance says little. This rearrangement joins TRBV9 to TRBJ2-2; D is perhaps TRBD2 (5 bases). Per germline, CDR1 SGDLS and CDR2 YYNGEE. CDR3 length equals 14 residues. The CDR3 nucleotides read TGTGCCAGCCGCGGATTTGGGAGAACCGTGGAGCTGTTTTTT. It codes for CASRGFGRTVELFF. The entire variable domain, with the rest obtained from reference TRBV9 and TRBJ2-2, is as follows: DSGVTQTPKHLITATGQRVTLRCSPRSGDLSVYWYQQSLDQGLQFLIQYYNGEERAKGNILERFSAQQFPDLHSELNLSSLELGDSALYFCASRGFGRTVELFFGEGSRLTVL.

This clonotype occurred many times. For a library built for alpha chains, this beta chain is a stray read; little rests on its size. This chain uses TRBV20-1 with TRBJ1-5; unclear D gene. This CDR3 region has 14 residues. V lost 0 bases and J lost 5, with 11 bases in between. The V gene's germline CDR1 is DFQATT and CDR2 SNEGSKA (reference sequence). CDR3 protein: CSARDPQAHQPQHF. Here the CDR3 DNA reads TGCAGTGCTAGAGATCCGCAGGCTCATCAGCCCCAGCATTTT.